The 31 T cell receptor beta chains below were found in one sample sequenced in a study of cytomegalovirus exposure and HLA in healthy donors. The PCR used 60 Vbeta and 13 Jbeta primers. The assay was immunoSEQ multiplex PCR, and TCRdb's table has in-frame clones only and misses some. The repertoire holds under 100,000 clones, with over 70% as singletons. The sequenced sample was PBMCs. These receptors came from a man between 18 and 35 years old in good health and CMV-seropositive.

CDR3 in amino acids: CASSLAGATYEQYF. The CDR3 DNA follows: TGTGCCAGCAGTCTAGCGGGTGCTACCTACGAGCAGTACTTC. V gene TRBV28 combines with J gene TRBJ2-7; 8 bases match TRBD2. Trimming at V came to 5 bases and at J to 2 bases, leaving 5 bases not matched to a gene. There are 14 residues in the CDR3. Germline V gives CDR1 MDHEN, CDR2 SYDVKM.

The chain joins TRBV18 to TRBJ2-5, with 9 bases matching TRBD1. The CDR3 is made up of 14 amino acids. Germline values: CDR1 KGHSH, CDR2 LQKENI. Unmatched junction bases numbered 1, after V lost 3 bases and J lost 2 bases. CDR3 DNA sequence: TGTGCCAGCTCACCGGGGACAGGGCAAGAGACCCAGTACTTC. It codes for CASSPGTGQETQYF.

The V gene is TRBV12-5, the J gene TRBJ2-2; D is possibly TRBD1 (5 bases). Per germline, CDR1 LGHNT and CDR2 FRNRAP. The CDR3 contains 15 residues. V was shortened by 0 bases and J by 5 bases, with 10 bases between the two germline ends. The CDR3: CASGLVGASTGELFF. The CDR3 nucleotides are TGTGCTAGTGGTTTGGTAGGGGCCTCTACCGGGGAGCTGTTTTTT.

This clone was found a few times. For the CDR3, the DNA is TGTGCCAGCAGCTTTAGCCCAGGGTCCTCTGGAAACACCATATATTTT. Translated: CASSFSPGSSGNTIYF. The chain recombines TRBV7-6 with TRBJ1-3; possibly TRBD1 for D (5 bases). CDR3 length equals 16 residues. From germline, CDR1 is SGHVS and CDR2 FNYEAQ. With 3 bases removed from V and 0 bases from J, the gap between germline ends came to 12 bases.

This chain uses TRBV7-6 with TRBJ2-1; tentative D call: TRBD2 (6 bases). V was shortened by 3 bases and J by 10 bases, with 13 bases between the two germline ends. CDR1 and CDR2 from the germline V gene are SGHVS and FNYEAQ. The CDR3 consists of 13 residues. The CDR3 nucleotides read TGTGCCAGCAGCTTTGCGGGAACGTTAGAGCAGTTCTTC. Amino acid sequence: CASSFAGTLEQFF.

The chain employs TRBV2 and TRBJ1-2; no reliable D call. The CDR3 is 15 amino acids. V was clipped by 2 bases and J by 5 bases, with 15 bases between them. From germline, CDR1 is SNHLY and CDR2 FYNNEI. CDR3: CASSETAITGYGYTF. CDR3 in DNA: TGTGCCAGCAGTGAAACGGCGATAACCGGGTATGGCTACACCTTC.

In its sample, this clone was seen once. This sample also contains other DNA sequences that code for the same CDR3. The CDR3 DNA sequence: TGTGCCAGCAGTTACTCTCAGGGGTATCAGCCCCAGCATTTT. It encodes CASSYSQGYQPQHF. The V gene is TRBV6-6, the J gene TRBJ1-5; weak D call: TRBD1 (6 bases). The CDR3 contains 14 residues. V lost 0 bases, J lost 5 bases, and 8 bases lay in between. Germline V lookup: CDR1 MNHNY, CDR2 SVGAGI (reference sequence).

The chain recombines TRBV6-5 with TRBJ2-5; 13 positions agree with TRBD2. The CDR3 is 14 amino acids. Germline trimming cut 4 bases from V and 5 bases from J; bases unmatched to any gene: 1. Looked up from germline, CDR1 is MNHEY and CDR2 is SVGAGI. CDR3 DNA sequence: TGTGCCAGCAGTTTGACTAGCGGGAGGGAGACCCAGTACTTC. It is translated as CASSLTSGRETQYF.

The rearrangement links TRBV6-5 to TRBJ2-1; the D gene is possibly TRBD1 (6 bases). The germline gives CDR1 MNHEY, CDR2 SVGAGI. V was shortened by 6 bases and J by 4 bases, with 16 bases between the two germline ends. The length of the CDR3 is 15 residues. This CDR3 is CASSPPGTPYNEQFF. DNA for the CDR3: TGTGCCAGCAGCCCCCCAGGGACACCTTACAATGAGCAGTTCTTC.

The genes are TRBV4-1 and TRBJ2-7; 10 nucleotides align to TRBD1. Germline-derived CDR1 and CDR2 are MGHRA and YSYEKL. The CDR3 runs to 16 residues. With 3 bases clipped from V and 3 bases from J, the junction kept 8 bases outside the gene matches. Here the CDR3 DNA reads TGCGCCAGCAGCCAGCCGACCCGGGACAGGGGCTACGAGCAGTACTTC. Amino acid sequence: CASSQPTRDRGYEQYF.

The V and J genes are TRBV7-8 and TRBJ2-1, with D uncertain. This CDR3 has 12 residues. Germline lookup yields CDR1 SGHVS and CDR2 FQNEAQ. Trimming took 4 bases from V and 7 from J, leaving 8 bases between them. The CDR3 DNA reads as TGTGCCAGCAGCTCCCTCCTTAATGAGCAGTTCTTC. This translates into CASSSLLNEQFF. Combining the CDR3 with reference TRBV7-8 and TRBJ2-1 gives the whole variable domain GAGVSQSPRYKVAKRGQDVALRCDPISGHVSLFWYQQALGQGPEFLTYFQNEAQLDKSGLPSDRFFAERPEGSVSTLKIQRTQQEDSAVYLCASSSLLNEQFFGPGTRLTVL.

The V call is TRBV25-1, the J call TRBJ2-5, with 7 nucleotides matching TRBD2. The CDR3 covers 15 residues. With 4 bases clipped from V and 0 bases from J, the junction kept 5 bases outside the gene matches. Germline V gene sequence: CDR1 MGHDK, CDR2 SYGVNS. The CDR3 bases are TGTGCCAGCAGTGGGGGAGGGGTGTACCAAGAGACCCAGTACTTC. Translation: CASSGGGVYQETQYF.

The sample holds one count of this clone. The identical CDR3 is also encoded by other nucleotide sequences in the sample. The chain uses TRBV20-1 and TRBJ1-1; the D is unclear. CDR3 length: 11 residues. Germline loops: CDR1 DFQATT, CDR2 SNEGSKA (reference sequence). Between the trimmed V and J ends, which lost 4 bases and 1 base, there was a span of 4 bases. CDR3 coding DNA: TGCAGTGCTATCAGGAACACTGAAGCTTTCTTT. This translates into CSAIRNTEAFF.

The chain couples TRBV28 to TRBJ2-7, with no clear D. The germline V gene has CDR1 MDHEN and CDR2 SYDVKM. Trimming removed 1 base from V and 6 bases from J, with 7 bases in between. The CDR3 totals 12 residues. CDR3 sequence: CASSLSLGEQYF. The CDR3 coding sequence is TGTGCCAGCAGTTTATCCCTAGGCGAGCAGTACTTC.

The J gene is TRBJ2-5, the V gene TRBV6-5, with D possibly TRBD2 on 5 matching bases. V dropped 5 bases and J dropped 5 bases, with 18 bases sitting between them. Germline CDR1 MNHEY, CDR2 SVGAGI. The CDR3 spans 15 residues. The CDR3 spells CASSHEGSNWETQYF. CDR3 nucleotides: TGTGCCAGCAGTCACGAGGGCTCCAACTGGGAGACCCAGTACTTC.

The chain recombines TRBV5-4 with TRBJ2-7, with TRBD1 matching over 7 bases. The CDR3 extends over 15 amino acids. Germline V lookup: CDR1 SGHNT, CDR2 YYREEE (reference sequence). Trimming at V came to 4 bases and at J to 4 bases, leaving 11 bases not matched to a gene. CDR3 nucleotide sequence: TGTGCCAGCAGCCCCCTCGGGACAGCCTTTTACGAGCAGTACTTC. Amino acid sequence: CASSPLGTAFYEQYF.

The chain is built from TRBV28 and TRBJ1-1, with no clear D. The CDR3 has 14 amino acids. Germline V gene sequence: CDR1 MDHEN, CDR2 SYDVKM. Trimming removed 5 bases at V and 2 bases at J, with 12 bases between. For the CDR3, the DNA is TGTGCCAGCAGTCGAGGAGGGATCAACACTGAAGCTTTCTTT. Encoded protein: CASSRGGINTEAFF.

The chain carries TRBV6-1 and TRBJ1-1, with no clear D. The CDR3 spans 13 residues. Per the germline V gene, CDR1 is MNHNS and CDR2 is SASEGT. The germline V and J ends were trimmed by 2 bases and 11 bases, with 15 bases remaining between them. The CDR3 DNA sequence: TGTGCCAGCAGTGAACCAATTCAACTAGGCGCTTTCTTT. It encodes CASSEPIQLGAFF.

The V call is TRBV28, the J call TRBJ2-7; maybe TRBD1 (5 bases). V gave up 7 bases and J gave up 3 bases, with 10 bases separating them. The CDR3 length is 12 residues. Germline loops: CDR1 MDHEN, CDR2 SYDVKM. The CDR3 region has the DNA TGTGCCAGCACCCAAGGGGTCTACGAGCAGTACTTC. Encoded protein: CASTQGVYEQYF. Drawing the rest from reference TRBV28 and TRBJ2-7, the complete variable domain is DVKVTQSSRYLVKRTGEKVFLECVQDMDHENMFWYRQDPGLGLRLIYFSYDVKMKEKGDIPEGYSVSREKKERFSLILESASTNQTSMYLCASTQGVYEQYFGPGTRLTVT.

The rearrangement uses TRBV7-8 and TRBJ1-1; no clear D gene. Trimming stripped 5 bases from V and 2 bases from J, with 15 bases between. CDR3 length: 15 residues. CDR1 is SGHVS, CDR2 FQNEAQ, per germline. The CDR3 DNA sequence: TGTGCCAGCAGCCCCGAGGGATACGAAAACACTGAAGCTTTCTTT. Protein product: CASSPEGYENTEAFF.

This chain connects TRBV5-4 to TRBJ2-3; D might be TRBD1 (6 bases). V was shortened by 1 base and J by 2 bases, with 17 bases between the two germline ends. Germline V gene sequence: CDR1 SGHNT, CDR2 YYREEE (reference sequence). CDR3 length: 17 residues. CDR3 coding DNA: TGTGCCAGCAGCTTGCCGAGACAGGCATCTACCACAGATACGCAGTATTTT. Translation: CASSLPRQASTTDTQYF.

This chain uses TRBV6-5 with TRBJ2-5; TRBD2 might be the D (6 bases). The CDR3 spans 14 residues. Germline V gene lookup returns CDR1 MNHEY and CDR2 SVGAGI. Between the trimmed V and J ends, which lost 8 bases and 4 bases, there was a span of 17 bases. The CDR3 DNA reads TGTGCCAGCTCGTCGGGGGTAGGGTCAGAGACCCAGTACTTC. Encoded protein: CASSSGVGSETQYF.

The chain carries TRBV7-9 and TRBJ2-1, with no clear D. Looked up from germline, CDR1 is SEHNR and CDR2 is FQNEAQ (reference sequence). CDR3 length equals 13 residues. Trimming shortened V by 8 bases and J by 6 bases, and 14 bases separated the two germline ends. The CDR3 DNA sequence: TGTGCCAGCGCTCTAACCCCGCTCAATGAGCAGTTCTTC. It translates to CASALTPLNEQFF.

This clone was detected a few times. This chain joins TRBV7-9 and TRBJ2-2, with TRBD2 identical over 8 bases. CDR3 length: 15 residues. Germline CDR1 is SEHNR and CDR2 is FQNEAQ (reference sequence). The V and J ends lost 7 bases and 5 bases, in that order; junction bases with no gene match: 9. The CDR3 spells CASIEAGVGTGELFF. In nucleotides, the CDR3 is TGTGCCAGCATCGAAGCGGGAGTAGGGACCGGGGAGCTGTTTTTT.

This rearrangement joins TRBV9 to TRBJ1-4; D is possibly TRBD1 (5 bases). Germline V gives CDR1 SGDLS, CDR2 YYNGEE. V gave up 0 bases and J gave up 4 bases, with 10 bases separating them. The CDR3 length is 15 residues. The chain's CDR3 is CASSVEGLLNEKLFF. The CDR3 nucleotides read TGTGCCAGCAGCGTAGAGGGACTTCTTAATGAAAAACTGTTTTTT. Using reference TRBV9 and TRBJ1-4 for the parts outside the CDR3, the full variable domain is DSGVTQTPKHLITATGQRVTLRCSPRSGDLSVYWYQQSLDQGLQFLIQYYNGEERAKGNILERFSAQQFPDLHSELNLSSLELGDSALYFCASSVEGLLNEKLFFGSGTQLSVL.

The rearrangement uses TRBV19 and TRBJ1-1; no clear D gene. Looked up from germline, CDR1 is LNHDA and CDR2 is SQIVND (reference sequence). The CDR3 is made up of 14 amino acids. V lost 2 bases to trimming and J lost 0 bases, with 7 bases between them. For the CDR3, the DNA is TGTGCCAGTAGTATAAACAGATTGAACACTGAAGCTTTCTTT. Protein product: CASSINRLNTEAFF.

As DNA, the CDR3 is TGTGCCAGCAGCTCTCCGAGACAGGGAGGACAGGAGCAGTTCTTC. Translation: CASSSPRQGGQEQFF. The chain couples TRBV5-6 to TRBJ2-1; D might be TRBD1 (7 bases). Between the trimmed V and J ends, which lost 3 bases and 10 bases, there was a span of 20 bases. This CDR3 has 15 residues. Germline V gene sequence: CDR1 SGHDT, CDR2 YYEEEE.

In DNA form, the CDR3 reads TGCGCCAGCAGCTTCTCGGACAGGGGGTTACCGCGTGAGCAGTACTTC. Translating gives CASSFSDRGLPREQYF. J is TRBJ2-7 and V is TRBV5-1; 10 bases line up with TRBD1. V shed 2 bases and J 7 bases; nucleotides not matched to a gene: 12. Germline V gives CDR1 SGHRS, CDR2 YFSETQ. The CDR3 has 16 amino acids. Using reference TRBV5-1 and TRBJ2-7 for the parts outside the CDR3, the full variable domain is KAGVTQTPRYLIKTRGQQVTLSCSPISGHRSVSWYQQTPGQGLQFLFEYFSETQRNKGNFPGRFSGRQFSNSRSEMNVSTLELGDSALYLCASSFSDRGLPREQYFGPGTRLTVT.

This clone was counted only a few times. The V gene is TRBV29-1, the J gene TRBJ2-1; D is ambiguous. V was shortened by 6 bases and J by 9 bases, with 24 bases between the two germline ends. The CDR3 runs to 15 residues. CDR1 and CDR2 from the germline V gene are SQVTM and ANQGSEA. The chain's CDR3 is CSVIITTATVAEQFF. In DNA form, the CDR3 reads TGCAGCGTAATAATCACGACTGCAACGGTCGCTGAGCAGTTCTTC.

The sample holds a few counts of this clone. The genes are TRBV5-6 and TRBJ1-1; 8 bases align to TRBD1. Germline V gene sequence: CDR1 SGHDT, CDR2 YYEEEE. This CDR3 has 14 residues. V lost 1 base to trimming and J lost 5 bases; unmatched junction nucleotides: 4. In nucleotides, the CDR3 is TGTGCCAGCAGCTTGAACAGGGGGTATACTGAAGCTTTCTTT. This sequence encodes CASSLNRGYTEAFF.

The gene calls are TRBV5-1 and TRBJ2-7, with 7 bases that match TRBD1. The CDR3 consists of 14 residues. V lost 0 bases to trimming and J lost 1 base; unmatched junction nucleotides: 1. Germline V CDR1 and CDR2: SGHRS, YFSETQ. CDR3 in amino acids: CASSLAGGSYEQYF. The CDR3, as DNA: TGCGCCAGCAGCTTGGCAGGGGGATCCTACGAGCAGTACTTC.